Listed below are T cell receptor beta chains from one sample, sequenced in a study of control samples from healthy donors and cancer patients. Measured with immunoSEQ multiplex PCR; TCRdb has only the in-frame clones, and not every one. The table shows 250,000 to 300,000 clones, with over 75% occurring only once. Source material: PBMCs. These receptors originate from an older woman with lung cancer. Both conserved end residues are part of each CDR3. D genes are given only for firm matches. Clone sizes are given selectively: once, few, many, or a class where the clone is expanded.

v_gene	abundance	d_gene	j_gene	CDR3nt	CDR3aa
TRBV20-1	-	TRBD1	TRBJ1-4	TGCAGTGCTAGTCGGACAGGCAATGAAAAACTGTTTTTT	CSASRTGNEKLFF
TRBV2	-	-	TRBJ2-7	TGTGCCAGCAGTGTTGAGGGGTACGAGCAGTACTTC	CASSVEGYEQYF
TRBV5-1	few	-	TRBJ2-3	TGCGCCAGCACCTGGGACCCATCAGAGTCAGGTTCAGATACGCAGTATTTT	CASTWDPSESGSDTQYF
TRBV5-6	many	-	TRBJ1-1	TGTGCCAGCAGCTCATCCGGGGCCTACACTGAAGCTTTCTTT	CASSSSGAYTEAFF
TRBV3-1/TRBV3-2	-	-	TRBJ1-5	TGTGCCAGCTCGGTCGACAGGATCCAGCCCCAGCATTTT	CASSVDRIQPQHF
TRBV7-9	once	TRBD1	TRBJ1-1	TGTGCCAGCAGCGTAGGGACAGGGTGGAACACTGAAGCTTTCTTT	CASSVGTGWNTEAFF
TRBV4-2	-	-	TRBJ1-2	TGTGCCAGCAGCCAAGAACGGGGGCCCGTTTATGGCTACACCTTT	CASSQERGPVYGYTF
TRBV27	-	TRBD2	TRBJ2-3	TGTGCCAGCAGCCCGGGACTACAGATTACGCAGTATTTT	CASSPGLQITQYF
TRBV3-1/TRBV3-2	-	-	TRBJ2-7	TGTGCCAGCAGCCCGCCCGGGACCCCTGCCTACGAGCAGTACTTC	CASSPPGTPAYEQYF
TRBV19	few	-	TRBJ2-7	TGTGCCAGTAGTATACCACACGACGAGCAGTACTTC	CASSIPHDEQYF
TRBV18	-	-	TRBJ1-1	TGTGCCAGCTCTCCAGGGTTCTTCACTGAAGCTTTCTTT	CASSPGFFTEAFF
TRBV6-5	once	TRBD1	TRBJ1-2	TGTGCCAGCAGTTACTCCAGGACAGGGGGCAACTATGGCTACACCTTC	CASSYSRTGGNYGYTF
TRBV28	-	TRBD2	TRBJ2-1	TGTGCCAGCAGTTTATTAGCGGGAGGGGAGGGCAATGAGCAGTTCTTC	CASSLLAGGEGNEQFF
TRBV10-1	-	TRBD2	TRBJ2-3	TGCGCCAGCAGTGAGTCGTTGCGGGAGAAGGGGAGCACAGATACGCAGTATTTT	CASSESLREKGSTDTQYF
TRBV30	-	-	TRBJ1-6	TGTGCCTGGAGTGTTAGGTTAGGAGCTGCGTCTTCACCCCTCCACTTT	CAWSVRLGAASSPLHF
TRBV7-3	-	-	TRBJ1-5	TGTGCCAGCAGTCACGACAACAATCAGCCCCAGCATTTT	CASSHDNNQPQHF
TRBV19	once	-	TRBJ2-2	TGTGCCAGTAGTCGGGGCCGTAACACCGGGGAGCTGTTTTTT	CASSRGRNTGELFF
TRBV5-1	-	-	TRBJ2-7	TGCGCCAGCAGCTTTAACGGAGAACGGGAGGAGCAGTACTTC	CASSFNGEREEQYF
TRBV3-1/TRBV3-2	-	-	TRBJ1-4	TGTGCCAGCAGCCAAGGCCTCTCCAACGGAAAACTGTTTTTT	CASSQGLSNGKLFF
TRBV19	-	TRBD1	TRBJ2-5	TGTGCCAGTAGTACCCGACAGGGGAAAGAGACCCAGTACTTC	CASSTRQGKETQYF
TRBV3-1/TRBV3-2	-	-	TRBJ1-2	TGTGCCAGCAGCCAAGTAAGCAGCTATGGCTACACCTTC	CASSQVSSYGYTF
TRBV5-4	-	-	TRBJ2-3	TGTGCCAGCAGCACCAGGGGTTATAGCACAGATACGCAGTATTTT	CASSTRGYSTDTQYF
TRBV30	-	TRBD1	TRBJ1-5	TGTGCCTGGAGTTCTGGACAGGGACATCAGCCCCAGCATTTT	CAWSSGQGHQPQHF
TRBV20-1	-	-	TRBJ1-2	TGCAGTGCTGGGTATCAATATGGCTACACCTTC	CSAGYQYGYTF
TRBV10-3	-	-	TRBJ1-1	TGTGCCATCATGGGATCCCCGGGCACTGAAGCTTTCTTT	CAIMGSPGTEAFF
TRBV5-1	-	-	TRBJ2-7	TGCGCCAGCAGCTGGGGAGGACGCGAGCAGTACTTC	CASSWGGREQYF
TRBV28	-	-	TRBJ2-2	TGTGCCAGCAGGGGACATAACACCGGGGAGCTGTTTTTT	CASRGHNTGELFF
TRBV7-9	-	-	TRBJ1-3	TGTGCCAGCAGCTTAGGCTCTGGAAACACCATATATTTT	CASSLGSGNTIYF
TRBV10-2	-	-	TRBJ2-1	TGCGCCAGCAGACCACAGGGCGTCTCCTACAATGAGCAGTTCTTC	CASRPQGVSYNEQFF
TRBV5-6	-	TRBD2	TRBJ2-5	TGTGCCAGCAGCTTGGGGGGAGCGGGAGGTGACCAAGAGACCCAGTACTTC	CASSLGGAGGDQETQYF
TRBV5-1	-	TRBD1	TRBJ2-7	TGCGCCAGCAGCCGACAGGGGGTAATTCAATACGAGCAGTACTTC	CASSRQGVIQYEQYF
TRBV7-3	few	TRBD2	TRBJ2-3	TGTGCCAGCAGCTCCCAGACTAGCGGGATCACGTATTTT	CASSSQTSGITYF
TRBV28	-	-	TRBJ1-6	TGTGCCGGGTCAAGAGGGGGACAAGATTCACCCCTCCACTTT	CAGSRGGQDSPLHF
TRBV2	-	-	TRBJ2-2	TGTGCCAGCAGTTGGGAATCCGTTACCGGGGAGCTGTTTTTT	CASSWESVTGELFF
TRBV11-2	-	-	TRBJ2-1	TGTGCCAGCAGCTTAAACAGCGGGCCTGAGCAGTTCTTC	CASSLNSGPEQFF
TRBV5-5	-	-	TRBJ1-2	TGTGCCAGCAGCTTGTTCAACCAGGAGAACTATGGCTACACCTTC	CASSLFNQENYGYTF
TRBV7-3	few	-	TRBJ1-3	TGTGCCAGCAGCTTAAGCAGTTCCGGAAACACCATATATTTT	CASSLSSSGNTIYF
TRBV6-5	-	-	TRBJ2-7	TGTGCCAGCAGTTGGACAGTGCGCGAGCAGTACTTC	CASSWTVREQYF
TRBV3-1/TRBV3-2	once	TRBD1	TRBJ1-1	TGTGCCAGCAGCCGCGGACAGGGGGAGACTATGAACACTGAAGCTTTCTTT	CASSRGQGETMNTEAFF
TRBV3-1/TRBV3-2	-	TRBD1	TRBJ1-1	TGTGTCAGCAGCCAGGACGGGACAGGGCGAAAAGCTTTCTTT	CVSSQDGTGRKAFF
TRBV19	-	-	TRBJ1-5	TGTGCCAGTAGCATGAAACAGGGATTCAATCAGCCCCAGCATTTT	CASSMKQGFNQPQHF